The clone carrying this T cell receptor (beta chain) was observed a handful of times. These data are taken from a study of regulatory T cells in long-lasting Graves disease. iRepertoire HTBI primers and Arm-PCR of CDR3 regions built TCR beta libraries. Each CDR3 protein gets one entry after TCRdb re-called the multiplex PCR reads with MiXCR. The data hold 350,000 to 550,000 distinct CDR3 sequences, with about a sixth observed a single time. J gave up 0 bases and V 5 bases, and 16 bases lay outside the gene matches. Germline lookup yields CDR1 PRHDT and CDR2 FYEKMQ (reference sequence). This CDR3 is built from 18 residues. Indicated time point: newly diagnosed GD, antithyroid drugs for less than 3 months. The TCR library was made from RNA that had been extracted from PBMCs in TRIzol. This sample also belongs to another study, concerning T cells in Graves' hyperthyroidism and ophthalmopathy.

J is TRBJ2-7 and V is TRBV13, with 7 bases matching TRBD2. The TCR originated in a woman between 18 and 29 years old with Graves disease. Here the sequenced sample was peripheral blood mononuclear cells (PBMCs), taken at new diagnosis, from a patient treated with antithyroid drugs. The CDR3 here is CASSPARLTSARSYEQYF. The DNA of the CDR3 is TGTGCCAGCAGCCCGGCTCGATTAACTAGCGCACGCTCCTACGAGCAGTACTTC.